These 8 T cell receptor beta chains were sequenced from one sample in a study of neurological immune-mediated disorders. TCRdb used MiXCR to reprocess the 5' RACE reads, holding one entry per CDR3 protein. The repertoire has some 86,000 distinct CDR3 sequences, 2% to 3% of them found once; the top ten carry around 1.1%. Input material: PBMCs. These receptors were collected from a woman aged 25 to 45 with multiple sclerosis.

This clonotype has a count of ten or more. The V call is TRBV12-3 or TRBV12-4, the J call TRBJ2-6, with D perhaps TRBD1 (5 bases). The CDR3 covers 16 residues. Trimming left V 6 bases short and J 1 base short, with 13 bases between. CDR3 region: CASRTLQDSGANVLTF. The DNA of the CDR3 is TGTGCCAGCAGGACCCTACAGGATTCTGGGGCCAACGTCCTGACTTTC.

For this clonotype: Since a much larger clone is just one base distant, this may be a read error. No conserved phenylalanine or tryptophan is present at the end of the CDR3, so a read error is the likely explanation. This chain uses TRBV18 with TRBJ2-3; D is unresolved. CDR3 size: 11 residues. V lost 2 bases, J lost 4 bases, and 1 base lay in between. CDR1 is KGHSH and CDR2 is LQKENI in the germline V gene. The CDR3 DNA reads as TGTGCCAGCTCACCAGCAGATACGCAGTATATT. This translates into CASSPADTQYI.

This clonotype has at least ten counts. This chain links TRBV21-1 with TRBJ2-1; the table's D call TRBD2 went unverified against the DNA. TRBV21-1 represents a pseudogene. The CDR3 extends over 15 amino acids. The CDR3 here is CASTLHSGMYNEQFF. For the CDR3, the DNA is TGTGCCAGCACCCTTCATAGCGGGATGTACAATGAGCAGTTCTTC.

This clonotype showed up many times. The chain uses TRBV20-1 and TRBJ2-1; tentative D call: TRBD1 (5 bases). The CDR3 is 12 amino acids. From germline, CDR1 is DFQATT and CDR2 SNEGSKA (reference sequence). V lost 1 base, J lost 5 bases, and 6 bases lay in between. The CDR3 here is CSARVGHNEQFF. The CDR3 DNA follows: TGCAGTGCTAGAGTGGGGCACAATGAGCAGTTCTTC.

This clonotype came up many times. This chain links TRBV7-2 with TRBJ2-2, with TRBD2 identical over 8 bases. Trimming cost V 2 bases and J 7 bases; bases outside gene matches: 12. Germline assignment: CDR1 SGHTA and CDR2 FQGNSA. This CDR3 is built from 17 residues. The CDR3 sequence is CASSLRLAGTPGGELFF. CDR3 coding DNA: TGTGCCAGCAGCTTAAGGCTAGCGGGCACCCCGGGCGGGGAGCTGTTTTTT.

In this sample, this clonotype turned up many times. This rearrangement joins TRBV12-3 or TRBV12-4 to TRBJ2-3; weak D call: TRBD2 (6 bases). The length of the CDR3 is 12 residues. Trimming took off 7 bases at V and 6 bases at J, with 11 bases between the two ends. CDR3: CASNRGTDTQYF. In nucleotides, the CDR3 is TGTGCCAGCAATCGCGGGACGGATACGCAGTATTTT.

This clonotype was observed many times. CDR3 protein: CASSLGGAALHF. The CDR3 coding sequence is TGTGCCAGCAGCTTAGGGGGAGCGGCCCTCCACTTT. The V and J genes are TRBV7-2 and TRBJ1-6; D remains ambiguous. This CDR3 comprises 12 residues. Germline V gives CDR1 SGHTA, CDR2 FQGNSA. The germline V and J ends were trimmed by 1 base and 14 bases, with 9 bases remaining between them.

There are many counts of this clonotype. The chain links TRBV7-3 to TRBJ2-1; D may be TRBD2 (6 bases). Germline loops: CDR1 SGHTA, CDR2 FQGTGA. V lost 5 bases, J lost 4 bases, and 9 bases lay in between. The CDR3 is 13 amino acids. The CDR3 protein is CASSRGLYNEQFF. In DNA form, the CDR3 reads TGTGCCAGCAGCCGGGGACTGTACAATGAGCAGTTCTTC.